A single sample gave rise to the 28 T cell receptor beta chains below, sequenced in a study of beta chain features in type 1 diabetes. Every isolated RNA sample was fully reverse transcribed, so sequencing captured expressed TCRB transcripts. This table comes from immunoSEQ multiplex PCR, and its TCRdb copy is limited to in-frame clones, with some not included. This sample carries roughly 610,000 clones, around 15% of them seen once, and the ten largest clones take approximately 0.099%. The source material was naive CD4+ T cells from blood. The receptor set was obtained from a man aged 18 to 35 in good health.

V and J are TRBV4-2 and TRBJ1-3; the D is unclear. With 4 bases removed from V and 4 bases from J, the gap between germline ends came to 11 bases. The CDR3 is made up of 14 amino acids. The germline V gene has CDR1 LGHNA and CDR2 YNFKEQ. The CDR3 DNA follows: TGTGCCAGCAGCCCTTCGGGGAGGGGAAACACCATATATTTT. It codes for CASSPSGRGNTIYF.

V and J are TRBV27 and TRBJ1-6; D may be TRBD1 (5 bases). V lost 7 bases to trimming and J lost 11 bases, with 21 bases between them. Germline V lookup: CDR1 MNHEY, CDR2 SMNVEV (reference sequence). CDR3 size: 15 residues. The CDR3 DNA sequence: TGTGCCAGCACTTCACGGGGCCGATCTGGACCACCCCTCCACTTT. This gives the protein CASTSRGRSGPPLHF.

This clone was detected only a few times. The chain has TRBV4-2 and TRBJ2-3; 9 bases are shared with TRBD2. The V gene's germline CDR1 is LGHNA and CDR2 YNFKEQ. This CDR3 region has 18 residues. V lost 0 bases and J lost 3; bases outside the gene matches: 10. CDR3 amino acids: CASSQEGSGRVGTDTQYF. The CDR3 nucleotides read TGTGCCAGCAGCCAAGAGGGTAGCGGGAGAGTGGGGACAGATACGCAGTATTTT.

V is TRBV10-3 and J is TRBJ1-4; no clear D gene. The CDR3 runs to 13 residues. Trimming removed 6 bases from V and 3 bases from J, with 8 bases in between. CDR1 and CDR2 (germline): ENHRY, SYGVKD. The CDR3 DNA reads TGTGCCATCAGGGACCTGTCTAATGAAAAACTGTTTTTT. It encodes CAIRDLSNEKLFF.

The table lists this clone with a few counts. This chain links TRBV18 with TRBJ1-5; 8 positions agree with TRBD1. The V and J ends lost 4 bases and 4 bases, in that order; junction bases with no gene match: 6. CDR3 length: 15 residues. CDR1 is KGHSH and CDR2 is LQKENI in the germline V gene. CDR3: CASSLQQGENQPQHF. CDR3 sequence (DNA): TGTGCCAGCTCACTCCAACAGGGGGAAAATCAGCCCCAGCATTTT. Variable domain in full (rest from reference TRBV18 and TRBJ1-5): NAGVMQNPRHLVRRRGQEARLRCSPMKGHSHVYWYRQLPEEGLKFMVYLQKENIIDESGMPKERFSAEFPKEGPSILRIQQVVRGDSAAYFCASSLQQGENQPQHFGDGTRLSIL.

A few counts support this clone. This specimen includes other DNA sequences encoding the same CDR3. The rearrangement uses TRBV7-2 and TRBJ2-7; D is possibly TRBD1 (6 bases). Germline V CDR1 and CDR2: SGHTA, FQGNSA. Trimming pared 2 bases from V and 4 bases from J, leaving 6 bases between. The CDR3 runs 12 residues. CDR3 DNA: TGTGCCAGCAGCTTACAGGGGTACGAGCAGTACTTC. Its translation is CASSLQGYEQYF.

This chain uses TRBV5-1 with TRBJ2-5, with D possibly matching TRBD1 (5 bases). TRBJ2-7 matches the DNA end more closely, so the J call is doubtful. Germline V lookup: CDR1 SGHRS, CDR2 YFSETQ. This CDR3 has 12 residues. The CDR3 DNA is TGCGCCAGCAGCGTGGACATCTACGAGCAGTACTTC. This translates into CASSVDIYEQYF.

A few counts support this clone. CDR3 DNA: TGTGCCACCAGCAGGCCCCCAAGGACAGGCTCCTACGAGCAGTACTTC. Its translation is CATSRPPRTGSYEQYF. The chain couples TRBV15 to TRBJ2-7, with 7 bases aligning to TRBD1. The ends lost 3 bases at V and 0 bases at J; junction bases unmatched: 8. CDR3 size: 16 residues. Germline V CDR1 and CDR2: LNHNV, YYDKDF (reference sequence).

The sample holds a few counts of this clone. This chain uses TRBV27 with TRBJ1-2; a possible D gene is TRBD1 (6 bases). Germline values: CDR1 MNHEY, CDR2 SMNVEV (reference sequence). The ends were cut back, 7 bases at V and 4 bases at J, with 13 bases in the middle. The CDR3 loop spans 13 amino acids. The CDR3 DNA reads as TGTGCCAGCATACACAGGGCTGGCTATGGCTACACCTTC. This encodes CASIHRAGYGYTF.

The chain is built from TRBV15 and TRBJ2-7, with no clear D. V shed 4 bases and J shed 3 bases, with 13 bases lying between them. CDR1 and CDR2 (germline): LNHNV, YYDKDF (reference sequence). The CDR3 has 14 amino acids. The CDR3: CATSTRTSSYEQYF. For the CDR3, the DNA is TGTGCCACCAGCACTAGGACCTCAAGCTACGAGCAGTACTTC.

This clone occurred a few times. This chain connects TRBV2 to TRBJ1-5; 7 bases fit TRBD1. The germline V gene encodes CDR1 SNHLY and CDR2 FYNNEI. CDR3 length: 16 residues. With 7 bases clipped from V and 2 bases from J, the junction kept 11 bases outside the gene matches. The chain's CDR3 is CASNYYRGMGNQPQHF. CDR3 sequence (DNA): TGTGCCAGCAATTACTACAGGGGAATGGGCAATCAGCCCCAGCATTTT.

This clone was observed a few times. V gene TRBV27 combines with J gene TRBJ1-2, with 8 bases identical to TRBD1. The CDR3 extends over 14 amino acids. From germline, CDR1 is MNHEY and CDR2 SMNVEV (reference sequence). The trim removed 8 bases at V and 5 bases at J, leaving 10 bases unmatched. The CDR3 spells CASASGQGWYGYTF. CDR3 DNA sequence: TGTGCCAGCGCCTCTGGACAGGGCTGGTATGGCTACACCTTC.

The rearrangement uses TRBV5-6 and TRBJ2-7; the D is unclear. The CDR3 is made up of 13 amino acids. V was cut by 1 base and J by 6 bases, with 11 bases left in between. Germline assignment: CDR1 SGHDT and CDR2 YYEEEE. The CDR3 region is CASSLTVTPEQYF. The CDR3 nucleotides read TGTGCCAGCAGCTTGACTGTGACTCCCGAGCAGTACTTC.

The V and J genes are TRBV7-9 and TRBJ1-5, with no clear D. Germline loops: CDR1 SEHNR, CDR2 FQNEAQ (reference sequence). The CDR3 loop spans 15 amino acids. Trimming took off 1 base at V and 0 bases at J, with 7 bases between the two ends. CDR3 in DNA: TGTGCCAGCAGCTTAGGGGATAGTAGCAATCAGCCCCAGCATTTT. Its translation: CASSLGDSSNQPQHF.

This clone was found a few times. The chain uses TRBV29-1 and TRBJ2-3; D may match TRBD1 or TRBD2 (5 bases each). The germline CDR1 and CDR2 sequences are SQVTM and ANQGSEA. Trimming left V 4 bases short and J 5 bases short, with 10 bases between. This CDR3 is 12 amino acids long. CDR3 in DNA: TGCAGCGTTGGTAGGGACGGAGATACGCAGTATTTT. This codes for CSVGRDGDTQYF.

The J gene is TRBJ1-4, the V gene TRBV5-4; TRBD1 agrees at 11 bases. Germline V gene data show CDR1 as SGHNT and CDR2 as YYREEE (reference sequence). CDR3 size: 14 residues. Trimming cost V 4 bases and J 10 bases; bases outside gene matches: 6. CDR3 protein: CASSRGQGEGKLFF. The CDR3 bases are TGTGCCAGCAGCAGGGGACAGGGGGAAGGAAAACTGTTTTTT.

V usage is TRBV5-1 and J usage is TRBJ2-3; D perhaps matches TRBD2 (6 bases). This CDR3 contains 13 residues. CDR1 is SGHRS and CDR2 is YFSETQ in the germline V gene. V dropped 5 bases and J dropped 0 bases, with 7 bases sitting between them. The CDR3 here is CASSRESTDTQYF. Written as DNA, the CDR3 is TGCGCCAGCAGTCGGGAGAGCACAGATACGCAGTATTTT.

The V call is TRBV4-2, the J call TRBJ2-7; TRBD2 agrees at 11 bases. CDR3 length equals 20 residues. Germline CDR1 reads LGHNA; CDR2 reads YNFKEQ. V was clipped by 0 bases and J by 2 bases; unmatched bases: 15. The CDR3 loop reads CASSQDPPSTSGGYTYEQYF. CDR3 bases: TGTGCCAGCAGCCAAGATCCTCCCTCAACTAGCGGGGGTTACACCTACGAGCAGTACTTC.

There are a few counts of this clone. This sequence joins TRBV5-4 and TRBJ1-4; D not certain. Trimming took off 0 bases at V and 8 bases at J, with 8 bases between the two ends. Looked up from germline, CDR1 is SGHNT and CDR2 is YYREEE (reference sequence). This CDR3 is 13 amino acids long. The CDR3 is CASSLDSQEKLFF. The CDR3 bases are TGTGCCAGCAGCTTGGACAGTCAGGAAAAACTGTTTTTT. The variable domain in full, completed from reference TRBV5-4 and TRBJ1-4, reads ETGVTQSPTHLIKTRGQQVTLRCSSQSGHNTVSWYQQALGQGPQFIFQYYREEENGRGNFPPRFSGLQFPNYSSELNVNALELDDSALYLCASSLDSQEKLFFGSGTQLSVL.

V usage is TRBV6-5 and J usage is TRBJ2-1; 7 bases are a match to TRBD2. This CDR3 has 13 residues. With V trimmed by 5 bases and J by 3 bases, 1 base remained unmatched. The germline V gene has CDR1 MNHEY and CDR2 SVGAGI. CDR3 nucleotide sequence: TGTGCCAGCAGTCGGGACTACTACAATGAGCAGTTCTTC. Protein: CASSRDYYNEQFF.

This clone has a handful of counts. The J gene is TRBJ1-1, the V gene TRBV19, with D unresolved. Trimming pared 9 bases from V and 0 bases from J, leaving 17 bases between. Germline lookup yields CDR1 LNHDA and CDR2 SQIVND (reference sequence). There are 15 residues in the CDR3. The CDR3 sequence is CARGGEGRMNTEAFF. CDR3 DNA sequence: TGTGCCAGGGGCGGGGAGGGTCGGATGAACACTGAAGCTTTCTTT.

V gene TRBV4-1 combines with J gene TRBJ2-5; D is undetermined. Germline V gene lookup returns CDR1 MGHRA and CDR2 YSYEKL. The V end was cut by 4 bases, the J end by 2 bases, with 17 bases between. CDR3 length: 16 residues. CDR3: CASSPSGENKQETQYF. The CDR3 nucleotides are TGCGCCAGCAGCCCTAGTGGGGAAAACAAACAAGAGACCCAGTACTTC.

The chain recombines TRBV9 with TRBJ1-3; the D is unclear. Trimming pared 4 bases from V and 1 base from J, leaving 12 bases between. This CDR3 has 15 amino acids. CDR1 and CDR2 from the germline V gene are SGDLS and YYNGEE. CDR3 nucleotide sequence: TGTGCCAGCAGCTCCGAGTCTAGGTCTGGAAACACCATATATTTT. This encodes CASSSESRSGNTIYF.

The J gene is TRBJ1-2, the V gene TRBV28; tentative D call: TRBD1 (5 bases). Germline CDR1 and CDR2: MDHEN and SYDVKM. The CDR3 is made up of 12 amino acids. Trimming left V 10 bases short and J 2 bases short, with 11 bases between. In nucleotides, the CDR3 is TGTGCCACCCAGGGTCCCAACTATGGCTACACCTTC. Amino acids: CATQGPNYGYTF.

A few counts support this clone. This chain connects TRBV7-6 to TRBJ2-1; 7 bases line up with TRBD1. Germline V CDR1 and CDR2: SGHVS, FNYEAQ. Trimming at V came to 4 bases and at J to 5 bases, leaving 8 bases not matched to a gene. The CDR3 totals 15 residues. The CDR3 nucleotides read TGTGCCAGCAGCTCCCTCTGGGACAGACACAATGAGCAGTTCTTC. Its protein product is CASSSLWDRHNEQFF.

The rearrangement uses TRBV5-1 and TRBJ2-1, with 10 nucleotides matching TRBD2. The V gene's germline CDR1 is SGHRS and CDR2 YFSETQ. The CDR3 totals 15 residues. After removal of 6 bases from V and 7 bases from J, the junction contained 10 bases not matched to a gene. CDR3 protein: CASTFRAGGRNEQFF. The CDR3 DNA reads as TGCGCCAGCACCTTCAGAGCGGGAGGGCGAAATGAGCAGTTCTTC. The full variable domain, its missing parts supplied by reference TRBV5-1 and TRBJ2-1, is KAGVTQTPRYLIKTRGQQVTLSCSPISGHRSVSWYQQTPGQGLQFLFEYFSETQRNKGNFPGRFSGRQFSNSRSEMNVSTLELGDSALYLCASTFRAGGRNEQFFGPGTRLTVL.

There are a few counts of this clone. The chain carries TRBV14 and TRBJ1-4; TRBD1 is a possible D gene (6 bases). Per the germline V gene, CDR1 is SGHDN and CDR2 is FVKESK. V lost 4 bases and J lost 0, with 21 bases in between. CDR3 length equals 19 residues. The DNA for the CDR3 is TGTGCCAGCAGCCGGATCACAGGGAGCGGGCGGACAACTAATGAAAAACTGTTTTTT. This gives the protein CASSRITGSGRTTNEKLFF.

The sample holds a few counts of this clone. The rearrangement links TRBV6-1 to TRBJ2-5, with no clear D. With 10 bases removed from V and 0 bases from J, the gap between germline ends came to 9 bases. CDR1 MNHNS and CDR2 SASEGT come from the germline V gene. The CDR3 covers 12 residues. The CDR3 DNA reads TGTGCCATCCACAACAACCAAGAGACCCAGTACTTC. Translation gives CAIHNNQETQYF.